This TCR beta chain comes out of a study of Graves' ophthalmopathy and Graves' hyperthyroidism. Germline lookup yields CDR1 LGHNT and CDR2 FRNRAP. V lost 2 bases and J 2 bases, leaving 6 bases between the germline ends. This CDR3 is 13 amino acids long. The authors amplified TCR beta CDR3 regions from RNA transcripts. The first-round RT-PCR employed HTBI primers together with the Qiagen OneStep RT-PCR kit. A multiplex PCR was then performed as the second round. TCRdb redid the calling of the multiplex PCR reads with MiXCR, one entry per CDR3 protein. The sample contains approximately 700,000 distinct CDR3 sequences, 35% to 45% of which appear only once. The sample holds a few counts of this clonotype. Its antigen is not known. General observations from the study: From stable hyperthyroidism, ophthalmopathy was separated by a 13-signature model with just over 85% sensitivity and approximately 81% specificity.

The chain employs TRBV12-5 and TRBJ1-2; no definite D call. The TCR was taken from an adult man with Graves' ophthalmopathy. Sequencing input: peripheral blood. CDR3 in amino acids: CASGLTLNYGYTF. Here the CDR3 DNA reads TGTGCTAGTGGTTTGACGTTAAACTATGGCTACACCTTC.